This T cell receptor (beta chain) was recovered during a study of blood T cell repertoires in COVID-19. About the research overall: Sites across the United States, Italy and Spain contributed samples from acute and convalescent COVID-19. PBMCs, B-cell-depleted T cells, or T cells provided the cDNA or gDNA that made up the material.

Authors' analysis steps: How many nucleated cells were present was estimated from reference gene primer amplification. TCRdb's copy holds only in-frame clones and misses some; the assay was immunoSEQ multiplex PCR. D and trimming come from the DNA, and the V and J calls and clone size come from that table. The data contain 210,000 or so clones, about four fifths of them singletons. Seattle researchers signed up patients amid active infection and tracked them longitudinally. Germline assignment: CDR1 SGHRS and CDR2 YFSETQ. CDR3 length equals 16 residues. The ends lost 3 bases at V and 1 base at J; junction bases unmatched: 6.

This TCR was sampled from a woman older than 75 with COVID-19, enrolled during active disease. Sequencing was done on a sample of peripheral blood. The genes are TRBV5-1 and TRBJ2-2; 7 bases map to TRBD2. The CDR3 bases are TGCGCCAGCAGCTCCGTCAGCGGGGTGAACACCGGGGAGCTGTTTTTT. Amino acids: CASSSVSGVNTGELFF.